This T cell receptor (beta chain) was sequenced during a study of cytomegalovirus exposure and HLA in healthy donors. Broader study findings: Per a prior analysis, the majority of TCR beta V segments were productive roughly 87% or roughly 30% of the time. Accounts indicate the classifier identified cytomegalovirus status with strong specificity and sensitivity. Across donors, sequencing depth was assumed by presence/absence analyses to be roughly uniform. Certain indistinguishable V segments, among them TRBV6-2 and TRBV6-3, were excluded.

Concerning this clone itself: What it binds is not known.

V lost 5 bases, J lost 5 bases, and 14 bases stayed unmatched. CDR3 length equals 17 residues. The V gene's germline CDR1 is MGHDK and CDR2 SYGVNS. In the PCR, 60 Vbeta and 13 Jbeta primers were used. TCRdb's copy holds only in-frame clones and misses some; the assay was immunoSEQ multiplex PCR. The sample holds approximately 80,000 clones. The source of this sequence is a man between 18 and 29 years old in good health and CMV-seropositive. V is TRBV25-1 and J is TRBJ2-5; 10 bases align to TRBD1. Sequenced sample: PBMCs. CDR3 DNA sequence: TGTGCCAGCAGTAAGGTCCAGGGACAGGGGTTTCGGGAGACCCAGTACTTC. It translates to CASSKVQGQGFRETQYF. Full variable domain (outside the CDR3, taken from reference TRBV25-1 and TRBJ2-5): EADIYQTPRYLVIGTGKKITLECSQTMGHDKMYWYQQDPGMELHLIHYSYGVNSTEKGDLSSESTVSRIRTEHFPLTLESARPSHTSQYLCASSKVQGQGFRETQYFGPGTRLLVL.